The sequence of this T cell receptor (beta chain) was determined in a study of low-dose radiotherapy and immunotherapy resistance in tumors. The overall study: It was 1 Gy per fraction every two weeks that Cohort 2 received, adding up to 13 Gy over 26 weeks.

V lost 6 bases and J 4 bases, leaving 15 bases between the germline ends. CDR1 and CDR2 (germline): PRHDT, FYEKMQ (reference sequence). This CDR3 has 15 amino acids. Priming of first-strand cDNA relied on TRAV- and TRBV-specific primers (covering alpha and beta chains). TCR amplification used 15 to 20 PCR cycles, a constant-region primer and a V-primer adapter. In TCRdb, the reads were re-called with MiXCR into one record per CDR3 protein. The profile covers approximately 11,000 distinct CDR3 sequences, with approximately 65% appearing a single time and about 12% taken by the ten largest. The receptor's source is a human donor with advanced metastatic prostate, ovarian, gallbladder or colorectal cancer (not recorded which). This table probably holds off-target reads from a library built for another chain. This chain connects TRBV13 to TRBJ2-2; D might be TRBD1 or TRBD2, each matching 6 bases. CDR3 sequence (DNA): TGTGCCAGCAGTGATTCTAGGGGGGTCACCGGGGAGCTGTTTTTT. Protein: CASSDSRGVTGELFF.